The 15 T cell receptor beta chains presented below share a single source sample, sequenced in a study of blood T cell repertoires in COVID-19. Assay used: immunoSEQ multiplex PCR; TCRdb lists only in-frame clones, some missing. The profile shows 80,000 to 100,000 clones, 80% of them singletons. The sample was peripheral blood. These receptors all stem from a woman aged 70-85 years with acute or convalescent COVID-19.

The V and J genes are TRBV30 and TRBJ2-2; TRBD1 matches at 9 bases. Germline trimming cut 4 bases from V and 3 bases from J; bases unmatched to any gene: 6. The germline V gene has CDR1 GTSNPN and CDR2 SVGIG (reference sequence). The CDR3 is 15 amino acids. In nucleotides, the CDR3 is TGTGCCTGGACCCTAAGGGACAGGGACACCGGGGAGCTGTTTTTT. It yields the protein CAWTLRDRDTGELFF.

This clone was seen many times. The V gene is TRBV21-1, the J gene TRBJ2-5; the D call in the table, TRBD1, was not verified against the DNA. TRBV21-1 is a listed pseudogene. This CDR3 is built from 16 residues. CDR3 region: CASSKVPGHHQETQYF. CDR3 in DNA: TGTGCCAGCAGCAAAGTTCCAGGGCACCACCAAGAGACCCAGTACTTC.

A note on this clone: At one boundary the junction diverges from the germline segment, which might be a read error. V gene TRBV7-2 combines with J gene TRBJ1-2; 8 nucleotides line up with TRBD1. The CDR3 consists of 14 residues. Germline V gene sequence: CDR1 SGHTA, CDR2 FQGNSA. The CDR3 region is CATSYSQGADGYTF. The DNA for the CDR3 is TGTGCCACCAGCTACTCCCAGGGGGCGGATGGCTACACCTTC. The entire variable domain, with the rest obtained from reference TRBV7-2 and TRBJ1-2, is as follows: GAGVSQSPSNKVTEKGKDVELRCDPISGHTALYWYRQSLGQGLEFLIYFQGNSAPDKSGLPSDRFSAERTGGSVSTLTIQRTQQEDSAVYLCATSYSQGADGYTFGSGTRLTVV.

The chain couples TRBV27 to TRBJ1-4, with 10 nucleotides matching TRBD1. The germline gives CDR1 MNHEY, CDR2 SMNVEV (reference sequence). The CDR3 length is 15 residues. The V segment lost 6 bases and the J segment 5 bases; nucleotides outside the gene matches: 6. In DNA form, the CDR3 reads TGTGCCAGCAGCATCGACAGGGGGCGCAATGAAAAACTGTTTTTT. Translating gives CASSIDRGRNEKLFF.

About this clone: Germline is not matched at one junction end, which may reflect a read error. CDR3 nucleotide sequence: TGTGCCAGCAGCTCTAGCGGGCCTTCACCCGTCCGGGTCTTC. Translated: CASSSSGPSPVRVF. J is TRBJ2-1 and V is TRBV9, with 8 nucleotides matching TRBD2. Germline CDR1 and CDR2: SGDLS and YYNGEE. The CDR3 is made up of 14 amino acids.

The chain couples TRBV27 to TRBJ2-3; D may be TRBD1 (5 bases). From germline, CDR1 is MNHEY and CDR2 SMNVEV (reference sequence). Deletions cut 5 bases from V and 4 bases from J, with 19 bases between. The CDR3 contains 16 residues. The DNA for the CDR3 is TGTGCCAGCAGTCTTTCAGGACACTCAGGCCCAGATACGCAGTATTTT. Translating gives CASSLSGHSGPDTQYF.

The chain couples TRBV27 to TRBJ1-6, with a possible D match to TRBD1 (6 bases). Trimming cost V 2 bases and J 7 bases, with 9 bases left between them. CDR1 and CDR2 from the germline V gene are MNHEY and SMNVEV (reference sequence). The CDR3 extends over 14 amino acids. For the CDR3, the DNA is TGTGCCAGCAGTTTACAGGGGATGAATTCACCCCTCCACTTT. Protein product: CASSLQGMNSPLHF.

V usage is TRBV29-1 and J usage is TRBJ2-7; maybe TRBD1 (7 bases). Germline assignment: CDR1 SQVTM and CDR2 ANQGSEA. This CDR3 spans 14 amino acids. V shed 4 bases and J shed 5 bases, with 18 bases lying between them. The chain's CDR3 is CSVAGGRGLDEQYF. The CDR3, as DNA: TGCAGCGTTGCCGGGGGCAGGGGGTTAGACGAGCAGTACTTC.

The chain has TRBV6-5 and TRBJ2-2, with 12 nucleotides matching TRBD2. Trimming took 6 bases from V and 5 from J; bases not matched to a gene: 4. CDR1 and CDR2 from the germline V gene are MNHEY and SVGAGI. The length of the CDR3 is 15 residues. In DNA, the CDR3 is TGTGCCAGCAGCCTTGGGACTAGCGGGACCGGGGAGCTGTTTTTT. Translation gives CASSLGTSGTGELFF.

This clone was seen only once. The CDR3 loop is CASSPVAGRETQYF. The CDR3 coding sequence is TGTGCCAGCAGCCCAGTAGCAGGGAGGGAGACCCAGTACTTC. The V call is TRBV9, the J call TRBJ2-5, with D possibly matching TRBD2 (6 bases). The V and J ends lost 4 bases and 5 bases respectively, with 15 bases between them. Per germline, CDR1 SGDLS and CDR2 YYNGEE. The CDR3 contains 14 residues.

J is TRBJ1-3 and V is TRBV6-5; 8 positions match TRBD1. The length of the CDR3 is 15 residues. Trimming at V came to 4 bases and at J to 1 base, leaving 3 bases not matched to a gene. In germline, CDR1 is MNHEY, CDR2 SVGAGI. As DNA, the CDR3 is TGTGCCAGCAGTTTCAGACAGGGGTCTGGAAACACCATATATTTT. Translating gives CASSFRQGSGNTIYF.

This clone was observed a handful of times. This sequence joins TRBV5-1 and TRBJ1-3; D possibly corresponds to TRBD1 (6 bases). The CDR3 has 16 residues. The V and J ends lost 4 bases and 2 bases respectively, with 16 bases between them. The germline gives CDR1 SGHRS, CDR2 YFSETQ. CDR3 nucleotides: TGCGCCAGCAGCGAATTACCAGGGGCTGCTGGAAACACCATATATTTT. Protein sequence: CASSELPGAAGNTIYF.

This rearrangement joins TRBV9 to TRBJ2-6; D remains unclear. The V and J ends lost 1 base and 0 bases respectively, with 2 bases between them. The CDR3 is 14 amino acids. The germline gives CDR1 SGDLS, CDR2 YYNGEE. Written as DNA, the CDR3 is TGTGCCAGCAGCGTACGCTCTGGGGCCAACGTCCTGACTTTC. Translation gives CASSVRSGANVLTF.

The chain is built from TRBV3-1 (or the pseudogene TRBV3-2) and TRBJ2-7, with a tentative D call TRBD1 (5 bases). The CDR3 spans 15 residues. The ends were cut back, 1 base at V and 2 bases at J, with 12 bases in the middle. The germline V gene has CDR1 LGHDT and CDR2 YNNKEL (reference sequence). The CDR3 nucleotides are TGTGCCAGCAGCCAAGGGGTAGGGGTCCCCTACGAGCAGTACTTC. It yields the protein CASSQGVGVPYEQYF.

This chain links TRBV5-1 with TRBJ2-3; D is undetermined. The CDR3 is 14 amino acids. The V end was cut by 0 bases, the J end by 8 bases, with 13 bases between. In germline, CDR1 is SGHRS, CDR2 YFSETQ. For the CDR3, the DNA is TGCGCCAGCAGCTTGGGCTCTACCCCGCCTACGCAGTATTTT. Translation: CASSLGSTPPTQYF. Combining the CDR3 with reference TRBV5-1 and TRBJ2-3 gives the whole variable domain KAGVTQTPRYLIKTRGQQVTLSCSPISGHRSVSWYQQTPGQGLQFLFEYFSETQRNKGNFPGRFSGRQFSNSRSEMNVSTLELGDSALYLCASSLGSTPPTQYFGPGTRLTVL.